This entry concerns a single TCR beta chain. This clone was seen a handful of times. This clone's antigen is unknown. No per-base quality is available; no much larger clone lies one base away. This record comes from a study of cytomegalovirus exposure and HLA in healthy donors (TCRdb year 2017). As for the study more broadly: An earlier analysis of 587 of the donors reported 276 Gb of sequence data and around 110 million unique TCR beta sequences obtained from approximately 180 million T cells. An early release covering 550 to 650 HLA-typed donors comprised roughly 300 gigabases of sequencing data and 65 million to 100 million unique TCR sequences. Of the 300 to 500 genotyped donors, 70% to 90% were placed in the genetic ancestry cluster associated with self-reported Caucasian donors. The study aimed to test whether cataloging public T cell receptors could reveal signatures of past pathogen exposure. The study used immunosequencing to profile the T cell repertoires of some 600 subjects and linked those repertoires to cytomegalovirus serostatus. In addition to the first cohort of 666 subjects, a separate validation cohort of over 90 different subjects was used. High-throughput TCR immunosequencing, statistical association of individual TCRs with disease status, and machine learning were combined to predict cytomegalovirus infection status. A later analysis re-examined previously published TCR beta repertoires from roughly 650 donors and added high-resolution HLA genotyping to investigate patterns of TCR occurrence. Rather than using new phenotypic data, the later analysis identified candidate immune exposures from TCR beta sequences and from how often those sequences occurred across donors. To decide whether each TCR beta V gene segment behaved as functional or pseudogenic, an earlier analysis of some 540 of the donors relied on high-throughput TCR beta sequencing. Donor age, sex, ethnicity and CMV serostatus were compiled together with the repertoire data. A later genetic analysis used genome-wide SNP genotypes for about 65% of the roughly 700 donors, treating that subset as a discovery cohort. All discovery cohort repertoires had been generated using a single sequencing platform. Class I and class II HLA loci were covered by the typing at four-digit resolution. Typing coverage differed by locus: A, B, C, DRB1 and DQB1 were typed in roughly 629-630 donors, DQA1 in about 550, DPA1 in nearly 610, and DPB1 in approximately 450. Roughly five DR-DQ haplotypes were treated as single units for association and clustering because of strong linkage in the cohort. On average, 235,054 unique TCR beta nucleotide sequences were sequenced per donor among about 400 genotyped donors of the cohort, with roughly a sixth of those sequences being non-productive.

The full study reports these points: The classifier was reported to diagnose cytomegalovirus status with high specificity and sensitivity in both the original cohort and the validation cohort. The earlier analysis of around 600 of the donors excluded roughly 16 rarely observed V segments, including chromosome 9 orphons, because counts were too low. Compared with the approximately 710-donor mean, donors in an Asian-associated ancestry cluster had fewer N-insertions in productive TCRs, according to a later genetic analysis. Correlated functional status among segregating V segments might be attributable to linkage disequilibrium, but an unknown experimental factor could not be ruled out. A later analysis found that HLA-associated TCR beta chains were more clonally expanded and had lower generation probabilities than equally common non-associated chains. According to a later analysis, most CMV-associated TCR beta chains appeared to be HLA-restricted, and the HLA associations seemed to be driven largely by CMV exposure. In a later analysis, the rate of TCR association differed among HLA loci, with DRB1 alleles having the most associated TCRs and HLA-C alleles having the fewest. This cohort had only TCR beta chains sequenced, and the lack of alpha or paired-chain data limited which features could be detected. A later analysis associated about 16,000 TCR beta sequences with specific HLA alleles at a false discovery rate of 0.05. CMV serostatus was the only immune exposure information available for the cohort. Broadly in line with IMGT annotations, most TCR beta V segments showed up in productive rearrangements about 90% or about 30% of the time in an earlier analysis of 587 of the donors. Several of the top co-occurrence clusters appeared to be linked to parvovirus B19, influenza, CMV and Epstein-Barr virus, according to a later analysis. Sequencing depth was assumed to be roughly uniform across donors in the presence/absence analyses, though that assumption may not hold. A further reported finding was that TCR beta sequences accurately predicted the HLA-A and HLA-B alleles for most subjects in the first cohort. In a later genetic analysis, a missense DCLRE1C variant was associated with V-gene and J-gene trimming of TCR beta chains, and the association was replicated in an independent cohort. Strong co-occurrence of HLA alleles, especially DR and DQ, made assigning TCR associations to individual alleles difficult. In vitro tests confirmed that three of the cytomegalovirus-associated TCR beta chains recognize cytomegalovirus antigens. The study listed 170 or so TCR beta chains as associated with cytomegalovirus. A group of highly shared sequence variants was considered likely to be a technical artifact of the sequencing pipeline. Most TCR sequences were observed very rarely across donors, whereas some public TCRs were present in many individuals. Because some donors lacked HLA typing at each locus, the association tests relied only on the typed subset. It was suggested by the authors that the approach could potentially be generalized to other disease states and immunological phenotypes.

The method behind the library was the immunoSEQ multiplex PCR assay. For the multiplex PCR, a mixture combining 60 forward primers for TCR Vbeta segments and 13 reverse primers for TCR Jbeta segments was used. Amplification of the CDR3 region of rearranged TCR beta genes was performed with a multiplex PCR assay on genomic DNA. On the Illumina HiSeq System, the amplified TCR beta libraries were sequenced as 87-base-pair reads. Turning to the authors' computational methods: In a later analysis, about 80 million unique TCR beta chains were counted across the approximately 640 repertoires, and around 10 million of these chains were shared by at least two donors. Raw reads were error-corrected and collapsed into unique sequences by a nearest-neighbor algorithm in which closely related sequences were merged to remove PCR and sequencing errors. V, D and J gene segments were assigned by aligning CDR3 sequences to IMGT reference sequences. For a sequence to be retained, a match of at least six nucleotides to both a V gene segment and a J gene segment was required. A rearrangement was called productive if the CDR3 had no stop codons and remained in frame with V and J, and every other rearrangement was called non-productive. CDR3 was defined by IMGT convention, running from the second conserved V-encoded cysteine to the conserved J-encoded phenylalanine. Sequences without an unambiguous match to a single V gene segment were excluded from the earlier analysis of 450 to 750 of the donors. In an earlier analysis of some 590 of the donors, V segments were called functional above 56.7% productive rearrangements and were called segregating when the between-donor standard deviation exceeded 5%. To diagnose cytomegalovirus status from the catalog of TCR beta chain sequences, a statistical classification framework was built. In a later analysis, V and J genes were assigned by comparing TCR nucleotide sequences against IMGT/GENE-DB human TR gene sequences. The TCRdist pipeline was used in a later analysis to assign CDR3 sequences and most-parsimonious VDJ recombination scenarios. In a later analysis, every TCR beta chain was defined by the combination of its CDR3 amino acid sequence and its V-gene family, and reads without a unique V-gene family were dropped. In a later analysis, 500 to 700 highly shared, low-generation-probability nucleotide sequences were removed to address suspected cross-contamination and a sequencing artifact. In a later analysis, a clonal expansion index for each public chain was calculated from normalized within-repertoire ranks of inferred template counts. In a later analysis, generation probabilities were computed using a VDJ recombination model fitted to out-of-frame rearrangements, and the results were checked against IGoR. Hypergeometric tests were used in a later analysis to score TCR-TCR, TCR-HLA and TCR-CMV co-occurrence, with a repertoire-size bias correction applied to the TCR pairs. False discovery rates were estimated in a later analysis by permuting HLA or CMV assignments 20 times. In a later analysis, co-occurring TCRs were grouped using DBSCAN, with TCRdist sequence similarity added in when clustering inside HLA-allele-positive subsets. For co-occurrence clustering, repertoires with fewer than 30,000 or more than 120,000 public chains were excluded, along with 5 or 6 repertoires with anomalous nucleotide sharing. TCRdb carries this immuneACCESS record with in-frame sequences only. Its versions omit some clonotypes, under half of them owing to an unresolved V gene in the studies checked, with the rest unexplained. That table gives V, J and clone size, and the DNA gave D and trimming. This sample is represented by around 100,000 clones; nearly 80% of them were singletons. In total, the top ten clones hold 5% to 6.5% of the sample.

In total, more than 500 healthy bone marrow donors made up the cohort. At the time of sampling, all cohort members were nominally healthy, though unrecorded immune exposures were likely present. The donor tested CMV seropositive, placing the donor among the approximately 310 seropositive members of the cohort. Every donor gave a peripheral blood sample, and the peripheral blood mononuclear cells from that sample were used for TCR beta sequencing. Genomic DNA extraction from the blood cell samples was performed with the Qiagen DNeasy Blood Extraction Kit. The receptor was isolated from a man aged 55-75 years in good health and CMV-seropositive. The sequencing sample was made of PBMCs.

The CDR3 region has the sequence CASSVGSITGGELFF. The sequence in DNA is TGTGCCAGCAGCGTAGGGAGCATCACGGGCGGGGAGCTGTTTTTT. The sequence joins TRBV9 to TRBJ2-2, with an unclear D gene assignment. The CDR3 contains 15 residues, cysteine and phenylalanine counted. CDR3 DNA only is kept here, 45 bases in frame from base 1. V loses 0 bases, J loses 7 bases, and the germline ends lie 13 bases apart. For CDR1 and CDR2, the germline V gene lists SGDLS and YYNGEE.